The sequence of this T cell receptor beta chain was determined in a study of blood T cell repertoires in COVID-19. Produced via immunoSEQ multiplex PCR; TCRdb's table is partial and in-frame only. The profile covers 15,000 to 20,000 clones, with 91% appearing a single time and 7.2% taken by the ten largest. The sample holds one count of this clone. The CDR3 length is 12 residues. Trimming cost V 1 base and J 4 bases, with 4 bases left between them. Per germline, CDR1 SEHNR and CDR2 FQNEAQ (reference sequence). The receptor was isolated from a human donor in a cohort sampled during active COVID-19. The chain has TRBV7-9 and TRBJ1-2; D is unresolved. Input material: peripheral blood. The CDR3 DNA is TGTGCCAGCAGCTTAGACAGCTATGGCTACACCTTC. Its protein is CASSLDSYGYTF.